Below, 9 T cell receptor beta chains from the same sample are listed, as sequenced in a study of T cells in narcolepsy. Measured with immunoSEQ multiplex PCR; TCRdb has only the in-frame clones, and not every one. The sample has just over 40,000 clones; approximately 90% are singletons. Sequencing was carried out using CD45RA- memory CD4+ T cells from PBMCs. These receptors were collected from a human donor with narcolepsy.

The chain combines TRBV15 with TRBJ2-1, with D maybe TRBD2 (6 bases). Germline values: CDR1 LNHNV, CDR2 YYDKDF (reference sequence). The CDR3 is 17 amino acids. V shed 5 bases and J shed 5 bases, with 22 bases lying between them. The CDR3 here is CATSVTTGTVVNNEQFF. CDR3 DNA sequence: TGTGCCACCAGCGTTACCACCGGGACTGTAGTGAACAATGAGCAGTTCTTC.

This chain uses TRBV5-1 with TRBJ2-6, with unresolved D. CDR3 length: 15 residues. Between the trimmed V and J ends, which lost 4 bases and 0 bases, there was a span of 8 bases. Germline V gene sequence: CDR1 SGHRS, CDR2 YFSETQ. CDR3 in amino acids: CASSGGSSGANVLTF. The CDR3 region has the DNA TGCGCCAGCAGCGGCGGAAGCTCTGGGGCCAACGTCCTGACTTTC.

J is TRBJ2-4 and V is TRBV19, with D possibly being TRBD1 or TRBD2 (5 bases each). The ends were cut back, 3 bases at V and 2 bases at J, with 17 bases in the middle. The CDR3 has 17 amino acids. Germline values: CDR1 LNHDA, CDR2 SQIVND (reference sequence). The CDR3 region has the DNA TGTGCCAGTAGTATTCGGGGCCTTGGCGCGACCAAAAACATTCAGTACTTC. It codes for CASSIRGLGATKNIQYF. Using reference TRBV19 and TRBJ2-4 for the parts outside the CDR3, the full variable domain is DGGITQSPKYLFRKEGQNVTLSCEQNLNHDAMYWYRQDPGQGLRLIYYSQIVNDFQKGDIAEGYSVSREKKESFPLTVTSAQKNPTAFYLCASSIRGLGATKNIQYFGAGTRLSVL.

The J gene is TRBJ1-4, the V gene TRBV7-9; D gene unclear. V was trimmed by 9 bases and J by 6 bases, leaving 11 bases between them. Germline V gene sequence: CDR1 SEHNR, CDR2 FQNEAQ (reference sequence). This CDR3 is built from 12 residues. In nucleotides, the CDR3 is TGTGCCAGTAGACGTGATGATGAAAAACTGTTTTTT. Its protein is CASRRDDEKLFF.

The V and J genes are TRBV7-2 and TRBJ2-3; 8 positions match TRBD1. Germline V lookup: CDR1 SGHTA, CDR2 FQGNSA. This CDR3 region has 14 residues. V lost 8 bases and J lost 2; bases outside the gene matches: 6. The CDR3 region has the DNA TGTGCCAGCGTAAGGGACAGGCTCACAGATACGCAGTATTTT. The encoded protein is CASVRDRLTDTQYF.

The rearrangement uses TRBV30 and TRBJ2-1; 7 bases align to TRBD2. CDR3 size: 11 residues. The V gene end was trimmed by 4 bases and the J gene end by 11 bases; junction bases not matched to a gene: 5. The germline V gene encodes CDR1 GTSNPN and CDR2 SVGIG (reference sequence). The CDR3 DNA follows: TGTGCCTGGATCAGGGAGGGACAGCAGTTCTTC. Translated: CAWIREGQQFF.

The V and J genes are TRBV18 and TRBJ2-5; tentative D call: TRBD1 (5 bases). V was cut by 1 base and J by 1 base, with 7 bases left in between. The CDR3 contains 14 residues. Looked up from germline, CDR1 is KGHSH and CDR2 is LQKENI. The CDR3, as DNA: TGTGCCAGCTCACCACGCCAGGGCCAAGAGACCCAGTACTTC. Translation: CASSPRQGQETQYF.

This clone was picked up one time. This chain connects TRBV5-4 to TRBJ2-5; 10 bases agree with TRBD2. This CDR3 spans 14 amino acids. V was pared by 7 bases and J by 3 bases, with 6 bases of the junction left unmatched. Germline values: CDR1 SGHNT, CDR2 YYREEE (reference sequence). The CDR3 loop is CASFGAGGEETQYF. The CDR3 region has the DNA TGTGCCAGCTTCGGAGCGGGAGGGGAAGAGACCCAGTACTTC.

The chain employs TRBV5-4 and TRBJ2-5; D is unresolved. Per the germline V gene, CDR1 is SGHNT and CDR2 is YYREEE (reference sequence). The V and J ends lost 2 bases and 0 bases respectively, with 8 bases between them. This CDR3 is built from 14 residues. CDR3 sequence (DNA): TGTGCCAGCAGCTTTGGGCACTACCAAGAGACCCAGTACTTC. Its translation is CASSFGHYQETQYF.